The next 10 T cell receptor beta chains were all read from a single sample in a study of control samples from healthy donors and cancer patients. The table came from immunoSEQ multiplex PCR; TCRdb's copy has only in-frame clones and leaves some out. The sample consists of around 200,000 clones, 90% to 95% of them appearing once. The sample was blood. These receptors were taken from a man between 18 and 29 years old in good health.

The genes are TRBV6-5 and TRBJ1-4; 9 positions agree with TRBD1. Germline V gives CDR1 MNHEY, CDR2 SVGAGI. V lost 9 bases, J lost 2 bases, and 4 bases stayed unmatched. The CDR3 extends over 14 amino acids. The CDR3 region is CASNRGRTNEKLFF. CDR3 DNA sequence: TGTGCCAGTAACAGGGGGCGGACTAATGAAAAACTGTTTTTT.

This clone showed up just once. The chain recombines TRBV7-2 with TRBJ1-2; TRBD1 aligns across 7 bases. Unmatched junction bases numbered 2, after V lost 5 bases and J lost 2 bases. CDR1 SGHTA and CDR2 FQGNSA come from the germline V gene. The CDR3 has 13 amino acids. The CDR3 loop is CASSRDSNYGYTF. The CDR3 nucleotides read TGTGCCAGCAGCCGGGACAGCAACTATGGCTACACCTTC. Together with reference TRBV7-2 and TRBJ1-2, the CDR3 gives the full variable domain: GAGVSQSPSNKVTEKGKDVELRCDPISGHTALYWYRQSLGQGLEFLIYFQGNSAPDKSGLPSDRFSAERTGGSVSTLTIQRTQQEDSAVYLCASSRDSNYGYTFGSGTRLTVV.

The chain uses TRBV18 and TRBJ1-6; 10 bases agree with TRBD1. The CDR3 covers 17 residues. Trimming removed 3 bases from V and 9 bases from J; junction bases left unmatched: 11. Germline lookup yields CDR1 KGHSH and CDR2 LQKENI. CDR3: CASSPGSTGGGSSPLHF. The CDR3 nucleotides read TGTGCCAGCTCACCTGGGTCGACAGGGGGCGGCAGTTCACCCCTCCACTTT. The entire variable domain, with the rest obtained from reference TRBV18 and TRBJ1-6, is as follows: NAGVMQNPRHLVRRRGQEARLRCSPMKGHSHVYWYRQLPEEGLKFMVYLQKENIIDESGMPKERFSAEFPKEGPSILRIQQVVRGDSAAYFCASSPGSTGGGSSPLHFGNGTRLTVT.

This chain uses TRBV24-1 with TRBJ2-2, with D perhaps assigned TRBD1 or TRBD2 (5 bases each). Deletions cut 5 bases from V and 0 bases from J, with 9 bases between. This CDR3 comprises 15 residues. Germline loops: CDR1 KGHDR, CDR2 SFDVKD. The CDR3 region has the DNA TGTGCCACCAGTGGGGGGTTACCGAACACCGGGGAGCTGTTTTTT. Its translation: CATSGGLPNTGELFF.

The chain recombines TRBV30 with TRBJ1-2; 8 bases align to TRBD1. CDR1 and CDR2 (germline): GTSNPN, SVGIG (reference sequence). V was pared by 6 bases and J by 10 bases, with 13 bases of the junction left unmatched. This CDR3 region has 13 residues. The CDR3 sequence: CACKRDRPKIYTF. The CDR3 DNA reads TGTGCCTGTAAACGGGACAGGCCTAAGATCTACACCTTC.

This chain connects TRBV6-6 to TRBJ1-1, with D perhaps TRBD1 (5 bases). The germline CDR1 and CDR2 sequences are MNHNY and SVGAGI (reference sequence). CDR3 length: 13 amino acids. Trimming stripped 6 bases from V and 6 bases from J, with 14 bases between. CDR3 coding DNA: TGTGCCAGCAGATCCCAGGGAAGGGCTGAAGCTTTCTTT. It encodes CASRSQGRAEAFF.

This chain joins TRBV9 and TRBJ2-3; TRBD2 matches at 7 bases. V was pared by 3 bases and J by 0 bases, with 4 bases of the junction left unmatched. This CDR3 contains 15 residues. CDR1 is SGDLS, CDR2 YYNGEE, per germline. As DNA, the CDR3 is TGTGCCAGCAGCGCGGGAGGAACTAGCACAGATACGCAGTATTTT. Translating gives CASSAGGTSTDTQYF.

The J gene is TRBJ1-2, the V gene TRBV11-2; 11 nucleotides match TRBD1. Trimming cost V 2 bases and J 6 bases; bases outside gene matches: 11. This CDR3 has 17 amino acids. Looked up from germline, CDR1 is SGHAT and CDR2 is FQNNGV. Here the CDR3 DNA reads TGTGCCAGCAGCTTACGACTAGACGGGACAGGGGGTAATGGCTACACCTTC. It translates to CASSLRLDGTGGNGYTF.

The count of this clone is one. The gene calls are TRBV14 and TRBJ1-2, with 8 bases fitting TRBD1. With V trimmed by 4 bases and J by 3 bases, 4 bases remained unmatched. CDR1 and CDR2 from the germline V gene are SGHDN and FVKESK. This CDR3 is built from 14 residues. The CDR3 DNA reads as TGTGCCAGCAGCCCCGGGGGACAGGACTATGGCTACACCTTC. Protein: CASSPGGQDYGYTF.

The rearrangement links TRBV9 to TRBJ2-1; tentative D call: TRBD2 (5 bases). Between the trimmed V and J ends, which lost 3 bases and 7 bases, there was a span of 23 bases. The CDR3 totals 17 residues. The germline V gene encodes CDR1 SGDLS and CDR2 YYNGEE. The CDR3 bases are TGTGCCAGCAGCGGGAAGGATGGAGGACTCATACGGAATGAGCAGTTCTTC. It yields the protein CASSGKDGGLIRNEQFF.